The 10 T cell receptor beta chains presented below share a single source sample, sequenced in a study of T cell responses to AZD1222 COVID-19 vaccine. Some clones are missing from TCRdb's copy, which holds only in-frame ones; the method was immunoSEQ multiplex PCR. This sample has 130,000 to 150,000 clones; approximately 91% occur once, and the top ten carry more than 1.5%. Sequenced material: peripheral blood, taken 28 days after the second AZD1222 dose. The source is an adult who received the AZD1222 COVID-19 vaccine.

The rearrangement links TRBV20-1 to TRBJ2-7; 8 positions agree with TRBD2. The CDR3 extends over 13 amino acids. J gave up 5 bases and V 3 bases, and 6 bases lay outside the gene matches. Germline assignment: CDR1 DFQATT and CDR2 SNEGSKA (reference sequence). This CDR3 reads CSASLQRENEQYF. CDR3 bases: TGCAGTGCTAGTCTCCAGCGGGAGAACGAGCAGTACTTC.

In DNA, the CDR3 is TGTGCCAGTAGTATGGGGGGAGAAACGAACACTGAAGCTTTCTTT. It yields the protein CASSMGGETNTEAFF. This rearrangement joins TRBV19 to TRBJ1-1; D is possibly TRBD1 (5 bases). V gave up 3 bases and J gave up 1 base, with 12 bases separating them. The CDR3 has 15 amino acids. The germline gives CDR1 LNHDA, CDR2 SQIVND (reference sequence).

J is TRBJ1-3 and V is TRBV5-3; D is undetermined. TRBV5-3 is filed as an ORF, its function uncertain. V lost 0 bases, J lost 0 bases, and 16 bases lay in between. This CDR3 comprises 18 residues. The CDR3, as DNA: TGTGCCAGAAGCTTGGTCTGTTCGACAAGACACTCTGGAAACACCATATATTTT. Its translation is CARSLVCSTRHSGNTIYF.

V gene TRBV7-3 combines with J gene TRBJ2-2; 7 bases align to TRBD2. Germline assignment: CDR1 SGHTA and CDR2 FQGTGA. J was trimmed by 6 bases and V by 5 bases; bases with no gene match: 6. The CDR3 is 14 residues long. For the CDR3, the DNA is TGTGCCAGCAGCCCCCGTCGGGGGGCCGGGGAGCTGTTTTTT. As protein: CASSPRRGAGELFF.

The chain has TRBV5-1 and TRBJ2-7; 9 nucleotides line up with TRBD2. This CDR3 spans 16 amino acids. The V gene end was trimmed by 0 bases and the J gene end by 5 bases; junction bases not matched to a gene: 9. Germline V gene sequence: CDR1 SGHRS, CDR2 YFSETQ. The CDR3 DNA follows: TGCGCCAGCAGCTTGGCAGGGTCTAGCGGGGCCCACGAGCAGTACTTC. Translating gives CASSLAGSSGAHEQYF.

The chain joins TRBV2 to TRBJ2-7; 12 nucleotides agree with TRBD1. V lost 11 bases, J lost 6 bases, and 8 bases stayed unmatched. Looked up from germline, CDR1 is SNHLY and CDR2 is FYNNEI. The CDR3 is made up of 13 amino acids. CDR3 DNA sequence: TGTGCCGGATCCGGGACAGGGGGCGTCGAGCAGTACTTC. Amino acid sequence: CAGSGTGGVEQYF.

The sample holds a few counts of this clone. In nucleotides, the CDR3 is TGTGCCAGCACTCCCCCCAGGGGCGGCGCTTTGGGTAATCAGCCCCAGCATTTT. It is translated as CASTPPRGGALGNQPQHF. The chain has TRBV28 and TRBJ1-5; possibly TRBD1 for D (6 bases). The germline CDR1 and CDR2 sequences are MDHEN and SYDVKM. The CDR3 consists of 18 residues. Trimming took off 7 bases at V and 4 bases at J, with 26 bases between the two ends.

This chain links TRBV24-1 with TRBJ2-7, with TRBD1 matching 9 bases. The CDR3 length is 18 residues. The V gene end was trimmed by 3 bases and the J gene end by 1 base; junction bases not matched to a gene: 12. Germline CDR1 and CDR2: KGHDR and SFDVKD. CDR3 DNA: TGTGCCACCAGTGATCGCAGGGAGGACAGGGGTTTGTCCTACGAGCAGTACTTC. This encodes CATSDRREDRGLSYEQYF.

The chain carries TRBV7-3 and TRBJ2-1; D could derive from TRBD1 or TRBD2 (6 bases each). Trimming pared 6 bases from V and 6 bases from J, leaving 15 bases between. The length of the CDR3 is 14 residues. The V gene's germline CDR1 is SGHTA and CDR2 FQGTGA. This CDR3 is CASSPRGPGNEQFF. CDR3 in DNA: TGTGCCAGCAGTCCTCGGGGGCCGGGCAATGAGCAGTTCTTC.

This clone appeared once. The genes are TRBV14 and TRBJ2-7; TRBD1 agrees at 7 bases. The CDR3 is 15 amino acids. The ends lost 4 bases at V and 0 bases at J; junction bases unmatched: 6. Germline-derived CDR1 and CDR2 are SGHDN and FVKESK. In nucleotides, the CDR3 is TGTGCCAGCAGCCTAATCGGGACAGTCTCCTACGAGCAGTACTTC. This codes for CASSLIGTVSYEQYF.